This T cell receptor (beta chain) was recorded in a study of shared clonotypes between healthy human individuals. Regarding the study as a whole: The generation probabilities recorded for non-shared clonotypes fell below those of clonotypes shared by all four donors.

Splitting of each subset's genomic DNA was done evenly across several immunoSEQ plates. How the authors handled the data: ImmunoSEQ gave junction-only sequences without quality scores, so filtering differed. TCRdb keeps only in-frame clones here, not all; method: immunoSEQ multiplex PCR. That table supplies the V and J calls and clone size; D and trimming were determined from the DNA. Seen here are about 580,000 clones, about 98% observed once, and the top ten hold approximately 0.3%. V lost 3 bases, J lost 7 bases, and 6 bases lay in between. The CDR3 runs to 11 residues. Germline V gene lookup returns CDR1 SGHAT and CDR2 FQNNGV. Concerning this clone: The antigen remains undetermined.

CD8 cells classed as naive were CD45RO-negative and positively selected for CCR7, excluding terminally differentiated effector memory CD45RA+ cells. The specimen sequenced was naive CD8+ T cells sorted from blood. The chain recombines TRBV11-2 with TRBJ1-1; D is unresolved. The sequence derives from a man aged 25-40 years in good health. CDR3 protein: CASSFFDEAFF. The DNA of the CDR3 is TGTGCCAGCAGCTTTTTTGATGAAGCTTTCTTT.